What follows describes a single TCR beta chain. The entry originates in a study of technical replicates of blood from several donors. The CDR3 length is 15 residues. Germline lookup yields CDR1 SGHTA and CDR2 FQGNSA. Losses at the gene ends were 6 bases for V and 4 bases for J; bases not matched to a gene: 11. The protocol was immunoSEQ multiplex PCR, while the TCRdb copy is restricted to in-frame clones and leaves out a portion. The table lists roughly 100,000 clones, 96% of them singletons. Source material: T cells isolated from PBMCs. The chain links TRBV7-2 to TRBJ1-2; 7 nucleotides line up with TRBD1. The origin of this receptor is a human donor in good health. CDR3: CASSFGTANFYGYTF. As DNA, the CDR3 is TGTGCCAGCAGTTTCGGGACAGCGAACTTCTATGGCTACACCTTC. Together with reference TRBV7-2 and TRBJ1-2, the CDR3 gives the full variable domain: GAGVSQSPSNKVTEKGKDVELRCDPISGHTALYWYRQSLGQGLEFLIYFQGNSAPDKSGLPSDRFSAERTGGSVSTLTIQRTQQEDSAVYLCASSFGTANFYGYTFGSGTRLTVV.